Sequencing of this T cell receptor (beta chain) was carried out in a study of shared clonotypes between healthy human individuals. Background on the study: The people who gave samples were a couple of women and a few men aged 18 to 49. Three plates each covered CD4 naive and memory; CD8 naive two, CD8 memory one. Study-wide findings and caveats: Memory subsets generally showed smaller estimated richness than naive subsets did.

As to this clone: Antigen: not known.

Here immunoSEQ multiplex PCR was the method, and the copy in TCRdb shows in-frame clones only, minus some. The sample includes 2 million to 2.5 million clones, approximately 93% of them seen just once. The CDR3 loop spans 16 amino acids. The chain uses TRBV7-5 and TRBJ1-4; no DNA check was done on the table's D call, TRBD1. TRBV7-5 is a documented pseudogene. The material sequenced was naive CD4+ T cells from PBMCs. Subset denoted: CD45RA+ positively selected. This receptor was taken from a man younger than 30 in good health. Some clones in this sample may be carry-over from other donors' samples. CDR3 residues: CARSSWTGSTNEKLFF. DNA of the CDR3: TGTGCCAGAAGCTCCTGGACAGGATCAACTAATGAAAAACTGTTTTTT.